Sequencing of this T cell receptor beta chain was carried out in a study of T cells after yellow fever vaccination. In TCRdb, the 5' RACE reads were re-called with MiXCR into one record per CDR3 protein. The sample yields approximately 450,000 distinct CDR3 sequences, around 19% seen once. This clonotype was detected a few times. This clonotype was obtained from a man younger than 30 who received the YFV17D yellow fever vaccine. The sequences come from PBMCs, collected before the yellow fever booster vaccination.

The CDR3 reads CSAPRTSGGQSSYNEQFF. The CDR3, as DNA: TGCAGTGCTCCTAGGACTAGCGGGGGCCAAAGCTCCTACAATGAGCAGTTCTTC. V is TRBV20-1 and J is TRBJ2-1; 13 bases fit TRBD2. The germline V gene has CDR1 DFQATT and CDR2 SNEGSKA (reference sequence). CDR3 length: 18 amino acids. Germline trimming cut 5 bases from V and 0 bases from J; bases unmatched to any gene: 10.